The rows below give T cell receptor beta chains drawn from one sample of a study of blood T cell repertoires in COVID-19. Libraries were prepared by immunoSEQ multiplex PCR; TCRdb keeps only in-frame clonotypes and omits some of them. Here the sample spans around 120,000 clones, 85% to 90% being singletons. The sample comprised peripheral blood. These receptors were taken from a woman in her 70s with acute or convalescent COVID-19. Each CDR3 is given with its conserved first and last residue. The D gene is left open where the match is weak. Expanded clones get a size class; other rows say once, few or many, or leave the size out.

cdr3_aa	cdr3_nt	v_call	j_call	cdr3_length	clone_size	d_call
CATSGTGGVYGYTF	TGTGCCACCAGCGGGACAGGGGGAGTCTATGGCTACACCTTC	TRBV24-1	TRBJ1-2	14	-	TRBD1
CASKGDSDNQPQHF	TGTGCCAGCAAAGGGGACAGTGACAATCAGCCCCAGCATTTT	TRBV2	TRBJ1-5	14	-	TRBD1
CASSPVWGGLSSDGYTF	TGTGCCAGCAGTCCAGTTTGGGGGGGGTTAAGTTCTGATGGCTACACCTTC	TRBV5-4	TRBJ1-2	17	-	-
CASSLAVAGGSEQYF	TGCGCCAGCAGCTTGGCGGTAGCGGGGGGAAGCGAGCAGTACTTC	TRBV5-1	TRBJ2-7	15	-	TRBD2
CASSSVYNEQFF	TGTGCCAGCAGTTCAGTTTACAATGAGCAGTTCTTC	TRBV27	TRBJ2-1	12	-	-
CASRDRTGNDNSPLHF	TGTGCCAGCAGGGACCGAACAGGGAATGATAATTCACCCCTCCACTTT	TRBV2	TRBJ1-6	16	-	-
CASRTWDRENQPQHF	TGTGCCAGTAGGACGTGGGACAGGGAAAATCAGCCCCAGCATTTT	TRBV19	TRBJ1-5	15	-	TRBD1
CASSIDARTAYGYTF	TGTGCCAGTAGTATAGATGCCCGGACAGCCTATGGCTACACCTTC	TRBV19	TRBJ1-2	15	-	-
CASSVTGETQYF	TGTGCCAGCAGCGTCACCGGGGAGACCCAGTACTTC	TRBV9	TRBJ2-5	12	-	-
CASSYGVRGNSPLHF	TGTGCCAGCAGTTACGGGGTCAGGGGTAATTCACCCCTCCACTTT	TRBV6-5	TRBJ1-6	15	few	-
CASIGVTNTEAFF	TGTGCCAGCATCGGGGTTACGAACACTGAAGCTTTCTTT	TRBV12-3/TRBV12-4	TRBJ1-1	13	-	-
CASSTVGSSGEPQHF	TGCGCCAGCAGCACCGTGGGGAGCAGCGGTGAGCCCCAGCATTTT	TRBV5-1	TRBJ1-5	15	-	-
CASTRGGSGNTIYF	TGTGCCAGCACCCGAGGGGGATCTGGAAACACCATATATTTT	TRBV25-1	TRBJ1-3	14	-	-
CASSGAPGNTEAFF	TGTGCCAGCAGTGGGGCCCCAGGGAACACTGAAGCTTTCTTT	TRBV28	TRBJ1-1	14	-	-
CASSPGGIGSPLHF	TGTGCCAGCTCACCAGGGGGGATTGGTTCACCCCTCCACTTT	TRBV18	TRBJ1-6	14	-	-
CASSLEGADTQYF	TGCGCCAGCAGCTTGGAAGGGGCAGATACGCAGTATTTT	TRBV5-1	TRBJ2-3	13	few	-
CASRQRLGYTF	TGTGCCAGCCGACAGCGACTCGGCTACACCTTC	TRBV28	TRBJ1-2	11	-	-
CASSEGGRAEEQYF	TGCGCCAGCAGTGAGGGTGGCAGGGCGGAGGAGCAGTACTTC	TRBV10-2	TRBJ2-7	14	-	-
CASSLGQGSGANVLTF	TGTGCCAGCAGCTTGGGACAGGGCTCTGGGGCCAACGTCCTGACTTTC	TRBV11-3	TRBJ2-6	16	-	TRBD1
CAISEPTRGDRGYEQYF	TGTGCCATCAGTGAGCCAACCCGGGGGGACAGGGGTTACGAGCAGTACTTC	TRBV10-3	TRBJ2-7	17	-	TRBD1
CASSPIPILKARYSPLHF	TGCGCCAGCAGCCCCATTCCTATCCTTAAGGCGCGGTATTCACCCCTCCACTTT	TRBV4-1	TRBJ1-6	18	-	-
CASNFRAGNTEAFF	TGTGCCAGCAATTTCCGGGCGGGGAACACTGAAGCTTTCTTT	TRBV5-4	TRBJ1-1	14	-	-
CASTPGRGHQPQHF	TGTGCCAGCACTCCCGGCAGGGGTCATCAGCCCCAGCATTTT	TRBV6-5	TRBJ1-5	14	-	-
CASSLSSGSDTQYF	TGTGCCAGCAGCTTAAGTTCAGGTTCGGATACGCAGTATTTT	TRBV7-9	TRBJ2-3	14	once	-
CATLPGGTAIYSNQPQHF	TGTGCCACCCTCCCAGGGGGGACAGCCATTTATAGCAATCAGCCCCAGCATTTT	TRBV19	TRBJ1-5	18	-	TRBD1
CATRQGVGGYTF	TGTGCCACCCGACAGGGTGTGGGTGGCTACACCTTC	TRBV2	TRBJ1-2	12	few	TRBD1
CASSFRRSRGGGYTF	TGTGCCAGCAGCTTTCGCCGGTCACGGGGTGGTGGCTACACCTTC	TRBV6-5	TRBJ1-2	15	-	-
CASSLFPQGGGTQYF	TGTGCCAGCAGCTTATTCCCACAGGGTGGAGGGACCCAGTACTTC	TRBV7-9	TRBJ2-5	15	-	-
CASSRIEGEQFF	TGTGCCAGTAGTCGTATCGAGGGTGAGCAGTTCTTC	TRBV19	TRBJ2-1	12	-	-
CASSRSRETQYF	TGTGCCAGCAGCCGAAGCCGGGAGACCCAGTACTTC	TRBV7-8	TRBJ2-5	12	-	-
CASRHPGTGNTEAFF	TGTGCCAGCAGACATCCCGGGACAGGGAACACTGAAGCTTTCTTT	TRBV11-2	TRBJ1-1	15	-	TRBD1
CASSSNLETQYF	TGTGCCAGCAGCTCCAACTTAGAGACCCAGTACTTC	TRBV7-8	TRBJ2-5	12	-	-
CASTLEGGQPQHF	TGCGCCAGCACCTTGGAGGGAGGGCAGCCCCAGCATTTT	TRBV5-1	TRBJ1-5	13	-	-
CAWSLAGNSYEQYF	TGTGCCTGGTCTCTAGCGGGTAACTCCTACGAGCAGTACTTC	TRBV30	TRBJ2-7	14	-	TRBD2
CASSTGQGSSYNSPLHF	TGTGCCAGTAGTACGGGACAGGGAAGCTCCTATAATTCACCCCTCCACTTT	TRBV19	TRBJ1-6	17	-	TRBD1
CASSLSLAEKNTIYF	TGTGCCAGCAGCCTCAGTCTAGCGGAGAAAAACACCATATATTTT	TRBV7-8	TRBJ1-3	15	-	-
CATSTLIQGPDTEAFF	TGTGCCACCAGCACCTTAATACAGGGTCCGGACACTGAAGCTTTCTTT	TRBV15	TRBJ1-1	16	-	-
CASSYGGTGQDYTF	TGTGCCAGCAGTTACGGGGGGACAGGGCAGGACTACACCTTC	TRBV6-5	TRBJ1-2	14	-	TRBD1
CASSAKANQPQHF	TGTGCCAGCAGCGCGAAAGCGAATCAGCCCCAGCATTTT	TRBV7-3	TRBJ1-5	13	-	-
CASSPRTSGGRRTDTQYF	TGTGCCAGCAGCCCGCGGACTAGCGGGGGCCGCCGCACAGATACGCAGTATTTT	TRBV7-2	TRBJ2-3	18	-	TRBD2
CARNRGPYPYSNQPQHF	TGTGCCAGGAACAGGGGTCCCTACCCATATAGCAATCAGCCCCAGCATTTT	TRBV9	TRBJ1-5	17	-	TRBD1
CASSSRGSLGYYTF	TGTGCCAGCAGTTCACGGGGATCCTTGGGCTACTACACCTTC	TRBV6-5	TRBJ1-2	14	once	-
CASSSPPVNTEAFF	TGTGCCAGCAGTTCCCCCCCCGTGAACACTGAAGCTTTCTTT	TRBV28	TRBJ1-1	14	-	-
CASSVWTGGQFF	TGTGCCAGCAGCGTCTGGACAGGGGGACAGTTCTTC	TRBV9	TRBJ2-1	12	-	TRBD1
CASSTHRSSYNSPLHF	TGTGCCAGCAGCACGCACAGGAGCTCCTATAATTCACCCCTCCACTTT	TRBV21-1	TRBJ1-6	16	-	-
CASSLFGQGATGELFF	TGTGCCAGCAGCTTATTTGGACAGGGGGCCACCGGGGAGCTGTTTTTT	TRBV7-2	TRBJ2-2	16	-	TRBD1
CASGWGNNSPLHF	TGTGCTAGTGGTTGGGGCAATAATTCACCCCTCCACTTT	TRBV12-5	TRBJ1-6	13	-	-
CAISGDDRGSGYTF	TGTGCCATCAGTGGGGATGACAGGGGGTCCGGCTACACCTTC	TRBV10-3	TRBJ1-2	14	-	TRBD1
CASSIGGGNPYEQYF	TGTGCCAGCTCCATAGGGGGGGGCAACCCCTACGAGCAGTACTTC	TRBV18	TRBJ2-7	15	-	-
CASSPIQGSTYEQYF	TGTGCCAGCTCACCGATACAGGGTAGTACCTACGAGCAGTACTTC	TRBV18	TRBJ2-7	15	-	-
CASSPGLQSSYNSPLHF	TGTGCCAGCAGTCCCGGACTCCAGAGCTCCTATAATTCACCCCTCCACTTT	TRBV2	TRBJ1-6	17	-	-
CASSYRRGGTDTQYF	TGTGCCAGCAGTTACCGGCGGGGGGGCACAGATACGCAGTATTTT	TRBV27	TRBJ2-3	15	-	TRBD2
CATVGSQETQYF	TGCGCCACCGTCGGTAGCCAAGAGACCCAGTACTTC	TRBV10-2	TRBJ2-5	12	-	-
CASSWETGNTGELFF	TGCGCCAGCAGTTGGGAGACAGGGAACACCGGGGAGCTGTTTTTT	TRBV5-1	TRBJ2-2	15	-	-
CASSGQTNTGELFF	TGTGCCAGCAGCGGACAGACGAACACCGGGGAGCTGTTTTTT	TRBV2	TRBJ2-2	14	-	-